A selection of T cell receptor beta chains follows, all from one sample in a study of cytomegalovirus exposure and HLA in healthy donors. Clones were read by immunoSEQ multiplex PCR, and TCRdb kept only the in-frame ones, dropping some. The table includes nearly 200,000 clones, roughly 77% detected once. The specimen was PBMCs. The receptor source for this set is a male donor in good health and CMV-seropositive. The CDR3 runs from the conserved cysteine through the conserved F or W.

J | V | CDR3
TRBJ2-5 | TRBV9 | CASSATGFEETQYF
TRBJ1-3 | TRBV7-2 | CASSREIGTIYF
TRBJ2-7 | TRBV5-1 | CASSLDSGQGKEQYF
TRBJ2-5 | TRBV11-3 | CASSLRAGETQYF
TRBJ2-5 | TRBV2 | CASSESSRGGQETQYF
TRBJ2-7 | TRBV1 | CTSSHPSHRSETYEQYF
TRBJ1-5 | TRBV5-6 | CASSLGQGINQPQHF
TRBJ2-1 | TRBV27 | CASSLDYGIEGEQFF
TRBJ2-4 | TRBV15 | CATSRPSPRGWLAKNIQYF
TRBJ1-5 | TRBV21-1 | CASSKGQLQPQHF
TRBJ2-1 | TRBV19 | CASSTRTGGVNEQFF
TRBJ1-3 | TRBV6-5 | CASRADGNTIYF
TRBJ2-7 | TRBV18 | CASSPGAPYEQYF
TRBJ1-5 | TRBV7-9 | CASSSTGNYQPQHF
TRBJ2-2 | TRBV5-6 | CASSWSSTGELFF
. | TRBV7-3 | CASSLSAISSYEQYF
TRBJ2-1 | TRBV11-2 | CASSSTGGLSDNEQFF
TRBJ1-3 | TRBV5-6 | CASSLRPPGISGNTIYF
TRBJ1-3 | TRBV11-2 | CASSHSPRNTIYF
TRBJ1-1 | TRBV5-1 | CASIDAGGADTEAFF
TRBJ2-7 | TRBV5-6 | CASSLVRASYEQYF
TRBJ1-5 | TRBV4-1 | CASSQGDRASNQPQHF
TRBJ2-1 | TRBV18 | CASSPPSNALYNEQFF
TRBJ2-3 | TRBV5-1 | CASSYLRGRGTDTQYF
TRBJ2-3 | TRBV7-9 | CASSPTRDRAYTDTQYF
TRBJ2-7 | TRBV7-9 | CASSSKTGRGEQYF
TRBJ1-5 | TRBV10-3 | CAISTGNQPQHF
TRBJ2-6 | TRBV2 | CASSEGTSGANVLTF
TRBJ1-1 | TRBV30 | CAWSLSSAFF
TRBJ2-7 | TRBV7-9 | CASSLVVREGTYEQYF
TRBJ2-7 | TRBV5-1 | CASSPELAGGREQYF
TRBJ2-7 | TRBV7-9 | CASSPRDRYSYEQYF
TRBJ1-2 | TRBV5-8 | CASTRDSYNYYGYTF
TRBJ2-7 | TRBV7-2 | CASSQGQSSSYEQYF
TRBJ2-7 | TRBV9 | CASSVEPTTYEQYF
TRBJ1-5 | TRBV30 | CGSGEKGNQPQHF
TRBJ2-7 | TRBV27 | CASRGLAGSYEQYF
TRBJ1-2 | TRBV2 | CASRQPLTESRSGYTF
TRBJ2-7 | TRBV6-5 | CASSPQGALSYEQYF
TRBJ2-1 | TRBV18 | CASSPTSGRGYNEQFF
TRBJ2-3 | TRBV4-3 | CASSQDRGDTQYF
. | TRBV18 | CASSRDRGYEQYF
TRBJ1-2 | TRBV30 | CARRQGAYGYTF
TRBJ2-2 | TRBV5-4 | CASSRAGLRNTGELFF
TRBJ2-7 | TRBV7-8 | CASSNGGNSYEQYF